This record looks at one T cell receptor (beta chain) sequence and its context. Its recognized antigen is unknown. Per-nucleotide qualities are absent, and no much larger clonotype sits a single base away. The sample is drawn from a study of T-cell reconstitution after alpha-beta-depleted transplantation in children (dated by TCRdb to 2016 to 2018). Concerning the study at large: Using TCR repertoire profiling, the study quantitatively followed how T-cell immune reconstitution unfolded in children after TCRalphabeta/CD19-depleted allogeneic hematopoietic cell transplantation.

Per the publication, the treatment or condition label means: allogeneic hematopoietic cell transplantation with graft depleted of TCRalphabeta T cells and CD19 B cells. The children who served as transplant recipients had been given grafts of TCRalphabeta/CD19-depleted allogeneic hematopoietic cells. The study at large found these results: In some patients, high TCRbeta diversity at day 60 was attributed to recipient T cells and intrathymic progenitors that had survived conditioning. The apparently early alphabetaT-cell count recovery about two months after transplant was reportedly dependent on only several hundred rapidly expanded clones derived from non-depleted graft cells. The frequencies of hyperexpanded clones fell over the following months, and after one year, T-cell counts and TCRbeta diversity were mostly attributed to newly produced T cells.

Library construction relied on PCR. These reads were obtained on an Illumina HiSeq 2500. TCR libraries were prepared with molecular barcoding, using unique molecular identifiers to normalize TCRbeta repertoire quantification. Through fastp at Q25 and MiXCR, TCRdb rebuilt clones from the public reads, retaining in-frame beta chains. Each CDR3 protein gets just one entry, which takes the most common genes and DNA from the rows behind it. The sample table shows approximately 220,000 distinct CDR3 sequences, and about 15% are seen once. The ten largest clones take up about 45% of the sample. V is reduced by 1 base and J by 2 bases, leaving a spacing of 7 bases between them. Counted from cysteine to phenylalanine, this CDR3 has 15 amino acids. The entry retains the CDR3 DNA only, 45 bases that are in frame from base 1. The germline V gene gives CDR1 as SGHDT and CDR2 as YYEEEE.

The chain links TRBV5-6 with TRBJ2-6; a tentative D call is TRBD2 (5 bases match). This material consisted of PBMCs, mostly from graft donor cells, taken 360 days after TCRalphabeta/CD19-depleted stem cell transplant. This TCR derives from a male patient aged 2-15 years who had a stem cell transplant for acute lymphoblastic leukemia, so the T cells may come from the graft donor. The CDR3 corresponds to CASSLNGAGANVLTF. The nucleotide sequence is TGTGCCAGCAGCTTGAACGGGGCTGGGGCCAACGTCCTGACTTTC. This CDR3, with the reference TRBV5-6 and TRBJ2-6 proteins standing in past its ends, gives the full variable domain DAGVTQSPTHLIKTRGQQVTLRCSPKSGHDTVSWYQQALGQGPQFIFQYYEEEERQRGNFPDRFSGHQFPNYSSELNVNALLLGDSALYLCASSLNGAGANVLTFGAGSRLTVL.